This is a list of T cell receptor beta chains from one sample in a study of beta chain features in type 1 diabetes. Repertoires were generated with immunoSEQ multiplex PCR, while TCRdb's copy carries only in-frame clones and drops some. In the table there are around 710,000 clones, around 11% of which are singletons. The sequenced sample was naive CD4+ T cells from blood. All receptors come from a man aged 25-45 years with type 1 diabetes. The CDR3 runs from the conserved cysteine through the conserved F or W. Each record gives: clone size, D gene, V gene, J gene, CDR3 DNA, CDR3 protein. D genes are given only for firm matches. Size values are once, few and many counts, or a class for expanded clones, and some rows have none.

>-|TRBD2|TRBV6-5|TRBJ2-2
TGTGCCAGCCGAGGACTAGCCGGGACCGGGGAGCTGTTTTTT
CASRGLAGTGELFF
>-|-|TRBV5-5|TRBJ2-3
TGTGCCAGCAGCTTGCGGGGTACTAGCACAGATACGCAGTATTTT
CASSLRGTSTDTQYF
>few|-|TRBV29-1|TRBJ1-2
TGCAGCGTTGAACCCGGGTCTGGCTACACCTTC
CSVEPGSGYTF
>-|TRBD2|TRBV7-2|TRBJ2-1
TGTGCCAGCAGCCCCCAAGGTAGCGGGGGGCCGAATGAGCAGTTCTTC
CASSPQGSGGPNEQFF
>-|TRBD1|TRBV19|TRBJ2-7
TGTGCCAGCAGAGACACAGGGGTCCCCTACGAGCAGTACTTC
CASRDTGVPYEQYF
>few|-|TRBV7-9|TRBJ1-4
TGTGCCAGCAGCCCAGGCATCGGACGGAAAACTAATGAAAAACTGTTTTTT
CASSPGIGRKTNEKLFF
>few|-|TRBV9|TRBJ2-2
TGTGCCAGCAGTAATCGAGGGAGTGACACCGGGGAGCTGTTTTTT
CASSNRGSDTGELFF
>-|-|TRBV5-4|TRBJ2-7
TGTGCCAGCAGCTTGAGACCATACTACGAGCAGTACTTC
CASSLRPYYEQYF
>-|-|TRBV4-1|TRBJ2-4
TGCGCCAGCAGCCAAGCTGAGGTGTACATTCAGTACTTC
CASSQAEVYIQYF
>-|-|TRBV7-9|TRBJ2-7
TGTGCCAGCAGCCCTTCCCGCCTAGCCATCTACGAGCAGTACTTC
CASSPSRLAIYEQYF
>-|-|TRBV6-1|TRBJ1-1
TGTGCCAGCAGTGAACGCCAGCTGAACACTGAAGCTTTCTTT
CASSERQLNTEAFF
>few|-|TRBV5-1|TRBJ2-3
TGCGCCAGCAGCTTGGAAACCAAGGATACGCAGTATTTT
CASSLETKDTQYF
>-|-|TRBV19|TRBJ1-1
TGTGCCAGTACTCAGAACACTGAAGCTTTCTTT
CASTQNTEAFF
>-|-|TRBV27|TRBJ1-6
TGTGCCAGCAGTGCCGGGGCGCTCGGCCATTCACCCCTCCACTTT
CASSAGALGHSPLHF
>-|-|TRBV27|TRBJ2-3
TGTGCCAGCAGTCTCGAAGACAGGTACGGCACAGATACGCAGTATTTT
CASSLEDRYGTDTQYF
>-|-|TRBV11-1|TRBJ1-1
TGTGCCAGCAGCTTAGCCTCCAGGATACTGACTGAAGCTTTCTTT
CASSLASRILTEAFF